This entry features one T cell receptor (beta chain) sequence. These data originate in a study of blood T cell repertoires in COVID-19. The overall study: The United States, Italy and Spain provided the acute and convalescent COVID-19 samples.

V trimming: 6 bases; J trimming: 1 base; junction bases outside the gene matches: 4. Germline CDR1 reads SEHNR; CDR2 reads FQNEAQ (reference sequence). This CDR3 is 15 amino acids long. Clones were read by immunoSEQ multiplex PCR, and TCRdb kept only the in-frame ones, dropping some. In the table there are some 340,000 clones, 85% of which are singletons. This chain links TRBV7-9 with TRBJ2-5; 11 nucleotides match TRBD1. Source material: peripheral blood. This clonotype was obtained from a woman younger than 30 with acute or convalescent COVID-19. CDR3 nucleotides: TGTGCCAGCAGTTGGGGACAGGGGGGCCAAGAGACCCAGTACTTC. Its protein is CASSWGQGGQETQYF.